Below, 9 T cell receptor beta chains from the same sample are listed, as sequenced in a study of blood T cell repertoires in COVID-19. Data came from immunoSEQ multiplex PCR; TCRdb stores just in-frame clones and leaves some out. Among 55,000 or so clones listed, less than 95% were seen once. The specimen was peripheral blood. Every receptor here comes from a man aged 35 to 55 with acute or convalescent COVID-19.

The chain combines TRBV27 with TRBJ1-6; D is unresolved. Looked up from germline, CDR1 is MNHEY and CDR2 is SMNVEV (reference sequence). The CDR3 is made up of 12 amino acids. V lost 3 bases, J lost 7 bases, and 4 bases lay in between. The CDR3 DNA reads as TGTGCCAGCAGTTTCCCGAATTCACCCCTCCACTTT. It codes for CASSFPNSPLHF.

This clone was recorded only once. The chain combines TRBV4-2 with TRBJ1-5; 8 nucleotides line up with TRBD1. The V gene end was trimmed by 0 bases and the J gene end by 6 bases; junction bases not matched to a gene: 7. CDR3 length: 16 amino acids. Germline loops: CDR1 LGHNA, CDR2 YNFKEQ. The CDR3 protein is CASSQDNLRGPQPQHF. The CDR3, as DNA: TGTGCCAGCAGCCAAGATAATCTCAGGGGGCCTCAGCCCCAGCATTTT.

V and J are TRBV30 and TRBJ1-2, with D maybe TRBD1 (5 bases). CDR1 is GTSNPN, CDR2 SVGIG, per germline (reference sequence). V was trimmed by 0 bases and J by 4 bases, leaving 12 bases between them. This CDR3 has 14 amino acids. This CDR3 is CAWSVMGGPYGYTF. The DNA of the CDR3 is TGTGCCTGGAGTGTGATGGGGGGTCCCTATGGCTACACCTTC.

This chain links TRBV25-1 with TRBJ2-3; 7 positions agree with TRBD1. The V gene's germline CDR1 is MGHDK and CDR2 SYGVNS. V lost 3 bases to trimming and J lost 4 bases; unmatched junction nucleotides: 7. The CDR3 extends over 15 amino acids. In nucleotides, the CDR3 is TGTGCCAGCAGTGATGGAGACAGGGCCCCAGATACGCAGTATTTT. This encodes CASSDGDRAPDTQYF. The entire variable domain, with the rest obtained from reference TRBV25-1 and TRBJ2-3, is as follows: EADIYQTPRYLVIGTGKKITLECSQTMGHDKMYWYQQDPGMELHLIHYSYGVNSTEKGDLSSESTVSRIRTEHFPLTLESARPSHTSQYLCASSDGDRAPDTQYFGPGTRLTVL.

The chain has TRBV5-4 and TRBJ2-1; 7 bases line up with TRBD2. The CDR3 extends over 15 amino acids. The trim removed 2 bases at V and 2 bases at J, leaving 4 bases unmatched. CDR1 is SGHNT and CDR2 is YYREEE in the germline V gene (reference sequence). DNA of the CDR3: TGTGCCAGCAGCTTAGGCGGGAGCCCCTACAATGAGCAGTTCTTC. Protein sequence: CASSLGGSPYNEQFF.

This chain links TRBV2 with TRBJ2-3; 11 bases fit TRBD2. In germline, CDR1 is SNHLY, CDR2 FYNNEI. Unmatched junction bases numbered 7, after V lost 2 bases and J lost 0 bases. CDR3 length: 18 residues. CDR3 loop: CASSERLAGPTSTDTQYF. The DNA for the CDR3 is TGTGCCAGCAGTGAACGACTAGCGGGACCAACTAGCACAGATACGCAGTATTTT.

The V gene is TRBV5-6, the J gene TRBJ1-1; D gene ambiguous. Germline CDR1 is SGHDT and CDR2 is YYEEEE. This CDR3 comprises 13 residues. V dropped 0 bases and J dropped 2 bases, with 5 bases sitting between them. DNA for the CDR3: TGTGCCAGCAGCTTGGTATTAAACACTGAAGCTTTCTTT. Translating gives CASSLVLNTEAFF. The entire variable domain, with the rest obtained from reference TRBV5-6 and TRBJ1-1, is as follows: DAGVTQSPTHLIKTRGQQVTLRCSPKSGHDTVSWYQQALGQGPQFIFQYYEEEERQRGNFPDRFSGHQFPNYSSELNVNALLLGDSALYLCASSLVLNTEAFFGQGTRLTVV.

The chain couples TRBV5-1 to TRBJ2-5, with 7 bases identical to TRBD2. The CDR3 has 13 amino acids. Losses at the gene ends were 7 bases for V and 6 bases for J; bases not matched to a gene: 9. Germline CDR1 reads SGHRS; CDR2 reads YFSETQ. CDR3 region: CASGSGRTQTQYF. The CDR3 region has the DNA TGCGCCAGCGGGTCCGGGAGGACTCAGACCCAGTACTTC.

This sequence joins TRBV9 and TRBJ2-2; D unclear. The CDR3 runs to 14 residues. Germline CDR1 and CDR2: SGDLS and YYNGEE. V dropped 1 base and J dropped 6 bases, with 10 bases sitting between them. The DNA for the CDR3 is TGTGCCAGCAGCGTACTAGGAGTCCCCGGGGAGCTGTTTTTT. Protein sequence: CASSVLGVPGELFF.